Listed here are 10 T cell receptor beta chains from one sample, sequenced in a study of blood T cell repertoires in COVID-19. TCRdb keeps only in-frame clones here, not all; method: immunoSEQ multiplex PCR. The repertoire holds tens of thousands of clones, more than 75% seen once, with approximately 4% in the top ten. The sequenced sample consisted of peripheral blood. The receptor set was obtained from a human donor in a cohort sampled during active COVID-19.

V and J are TRBV28 and TRBJ2-1; D is possibly TRBD1 (6 bases). Trimming cost V 4 bases and J 1 base, with 11 bases left between them. Per the germline V gene, CDR1 is MDHEN and CDR2 is SYDVKM. The CDR3 length is 15 residues. CDR3 nucleotide sequence: TGTGCCAGCAGTTCACAGGGAACGTCCTACAATGAGCAGTTCTTC. This encodes CASSSQGTSYNEQFF.

V usage is TRBV27 and J usage is TRBJ2-1; TRBD1 matches at 7 bases. V gave up 2 bases and J gave up 8 bases; unmatched junction bases: 3. The germline V gene encodes CDR1 MNHEY and CDR2 SMNVEV (reference sequence). The CDR3 consists of 13 residues. CDR3 residues: CASSLQTGDEQFF. The CDR3, as DNA: TGTGCCAGCAGTTTACAAACAGGGGATGAGCAGTTCTTC.

Only one count was recorded for this clone. Written as DNA, the CDR3 is TGTGCCAGCTCCCCCCTTGGGTGGGAGAGCAATCAGCCCCAGCATTTT. This gives the protein CASSPLGWESNQPQHF. The genes are TRBV18 and TRBJ1-5; D gene uncertain. The CDR3 runs 16 residues. Germline lookup yields CDR1 KGHSH and CDR2 LQKENI. Trimming shortened V by 6 bases and J by 1 base, and 16 bases separated the two germline ends.

V gene TRBV9 combines with J gene TRBJ1-2; no firm D call. Trimming cost V 2 bases and J 6 bases, with 17 bases left between them. Germline V gene lookup returns CDR1 SGDLS and CDR2 YYNGEE. The CDR3 extends over 15 amino acids. CDR3 in amino acids: CASSVSFGHSDGYTF. The CDR3 DNA reads TGTGCCAGCAGCGTCAGTTTTGGGCATTCAGATGGCTACACCTTC.

The CDR3 nucleotides are TGTGCCAGCACCCCGCGGGGAAACAATCAGCCCCAGCATTTT. This codes for CASTPRGNNQPQHF. The chain has TRBV7-8 and TRBJ1-5; D gene unclear. The CDR3 has 14 amino acids. CDR1 is SGHVS and CDR2 is FQNEAQ in the germline V gene. V gave up 7 bases and J gave up 3 bases, with 13 bases separating them.

The J gene is TRBJ1-6, the V gene TRBV9; D uncertain. The V end was cut by 0 bases, the J end by 0 bases, with 10 bases between. Germline CDR1 reads SGDLS; CDR2 reads YYNGEE. This CDR3 spans 17 amino acids. The CDR3 DNA reads as TGTGCCAGCAGCGTAGGCCTCACGAGCTCCTATAATTCACCCCTCCACTTT. Translated, it gives CASSVGLTSSYNSPLHF. Together with reference TRBV9 and TRBJ1-6, the CDR3 gives the full variable domain: DSGVTQTPKHLITATGQRVTLRCSPRSGDLSVYWYQQSLDQGLQFLIQYYNGEERAKGNILERFSAQQFPDLHSELNLSSLELGDSALYFCASSVGLTSSYNSPLHFGNGTRLTVT.

The chain combines TRBV11-2 with TRBJ2-6, with TRBD1 matching over 7 bases. V trimming: 2 bases; J trimming: 4 bases; junction bases outside the gene matches: 14. Germline lookup yields CDR1 SGHAT and CDR2 FQNNGV. This CDR3 spans 19 amino acids. The CDR3 is CASSLRAPTGPKGANVLTF. The CDR3 DNA is TGTGCCAGCAGCTTAAGGGCCCCGACAGGGCCTAAGGGGGCCAACGTCCTGACTTTC.

The chain uses TRBV6-7 and TRBJ2-7; 8 nucleotides line up with TRBD1. TRBV6-7 is an ORF, and what it does is uncertain. The V segment lost 2 bases and the J segment 3 bases; nucleotides outside the gene matches: 15. The CDR3 loop spans 18 amino acids. The CDR3 DNA is TGTGCCAGCAGTTACCATACGACCCTCCGGACAGGGAGCTACGAGCAGTACTTC. Translating gives CASSYHTTLRTGSYEQYF.

Only one count was recorded for this clone. This chain uses TRBV7-2 with TRBJ1-4; 9 positions match TRBD1. V shed 1 base, J shed 8 bases, and the junction held 11 bases outside the gene matches. Germline V gives CDR1 SGHTA, CDR2 FQGNSA. The CDR3 has 17 residues. This CDR3 is CASSLEGDRGMDEKLFF. The CDR3 region has the DNA TGTGCCAGCAGCTTAGAGGGAGACAGGGGGATGGACGAAAAACTGTTTTTT. Combining the CDR3 with reference TRBV7-2 and TRBJ1-4 gives the whole variable domain GAGVSQSPSNKVTEKGKDVELRCDPISGHTALYWYRQSLGQGLEFLIYFQGNSAPDKSGLPSDRFSAERTGGSVSTLTIQRTQQEDSAVYLCASSLEGDRGMDEKLFFGSGTQLSVL.

V is TRBV4-3 and J is TRBJ2-7, with D perhaps TRBD1 (6 bases). V lost 0 bases, J lost 5 bases, and 11 bases lay in between. CDR3 length equals 14 residues. Germline V gives CDR1 LGHNA, CDR2 YSLEER. The CDR3 sequence is CASSQDGNRDEQYF. Written as DNA, the CDR3 is TGCGCCAGCAGCCAAGATGGGAACAGGGACGAGCAGTACTTC.